Below, 15 T cell receptor beta chains from the same sample are listed, as sequenced in a study of memory CD4+ T cells and cytomegalovirus serostatus. The protocol was immunoSEQ multiplex PCR, while the TCRdb copy is restricted to in-frame clones and leaves out a portion. The sample includes 48,000 or so clones, over 75% seen only once; the top ten take 0.6% to 0.95%. The sort gate was single viable CD3+CD4+CD8-CD45RO+ cells for memory CD4+ T cells. Source material: memory CD4+ T cells from blood. All receptors derive from an adult in good health and CMV-seronegative.

The chain uses TRBV11-3 and TRBJ2-2, with 7 positions matching TRBD2. Germline values: CDR1 SGHNT, CDR2 YENEEA. V dropped 4 bases and J dropped 6; count of bases not matched to a gene: 5. The CDR3 loop spans 14 amino acids. For the CDR3, the DNA is TGTGCCAGCAGCTCCCCAGGGAGGGCCGGGGAGCTGTTTTTT. Amino acids: CASSSPGRAGELFF. Together with reference TRBV11-3 and TRBJ2-2, the CDR3 gives the full variable domain: EAGVVQSPRYKIIEKKQPVAFWCNPISGHNTLYWYLQNLGQGPELLIRYENEEAVDDSQLPKDRFSAERLKGVDSTLKIQPAELGDSAVYLCASSSPGRAGELFFGEGSRLTVL.

This clone was detected a few times. The V gene is TRBV4-1, the J gene TRBJ2-3, with TRBD1 as a possible D gene (5 bases). The ends were cut back, 2 bases at V and 2 bases at J, with 14 bases in the middle. Germline-derived CDR1 and CDR2 are MGHRA and YSYEKL. The CDR3 sequence is 16 residues long. This CDR3 is CASSQLDMGFTDTQYF. As DNA, the CDR3 is TGCGCCAGCAGCCAACTGGACATGGGTTTCACAGATACGCAGTATTTT.

This clone was seen more than once but under ten times. The chain recombines TRBV5-6 with TRBJ2-7; 11 bases are shared with TRBD1. The CDR3 has 14 residues. V lost 2 bases to trimming and J lost 9 bases; unmatched junction nucleotides: 7. The germline V gene has CDR1 SGHDT and CDR2 YYEEEE. The CDR3 reads CASSLSGTGGMQYF. In DNA, the CDR3 is TGTGCCAGCAGCTTATCCGGGACAGGGGGGATGCAGTACTTC. The complete variable domain, with remaining parts taken from reference TRBV5-6 and TRBJ2-7, reads DAGVTQSPTHLIKTRGQQVTLRCSPKSGHDTVSWYQQALGQGPQFIFQYYEEEERQRGNFPDRFSGHQFPNYSSELNVNALLLGDSALYLCASSLSGTGGMQYFGPGTRLTVT.

V gene TRBV7-9 combines with J gene TRBJ1-3; a weak D match, TRBD1 (5 bases). Trimming cost V 3 bases and J 2 bases, with 11 bases left between them. Germline V gene lookup returns CDR1 SEHNR and CDR2 FQNEAQ (reference sequence). The length of the CDR3 is 15 residues. CDR3 DNA: TGTGCCAGCAGCTTTTATCAGGGAACTGGAAACACCATATATTTT. It encodes CASSFYQGTGNTIYF.

The rearrangement links TRBV30 to TRBJ2-3; TRBD1 aligns across 8 bases. The V gene end was trimmed by 2 bases and the J gene end by 0 bases; junction bases not matched to a gene: 1. The V gene's germline CDR1 is GTSNPN and CDR2 SVGIG (reference sequence). This CDR3 is built from 14 residues. CDR3 DNA sequence: TGTGCCTGGAGTCGGACAGGGAGCACAGATACGCAGTATTTT. It specifies CAWSRTGSTDTQYF.

J is TRBJ2-5 and V is TRBV15; a weak D match, TRBD1 (6 bases). This CDR3 has 15 amino acids. With 5 bases removed from V and 2 bases from J, the gap between germline ends came to 15 bases. In germline, CDR1 is LNHNV, CDR2 YYDKDF (reference sequence). The CDR3 is CATSGPQGLQETQYF. The CDR3 region has the DNA TGTGCCACCAGCGGTCCACAGGGCCTTCAAGAGACCCAGTACTTC.

This clone was seen a few times. This rearrangement joins TRBV20-1 to TRBJ2-5, with D unresolved. V lost 6 bases to trimming and J lost 0 bases, with 5 bases between them. The CDR3 loop spans 11 amino acids. Looked up from germline, CDR1 is DFQATT and CDR2 is SNEGSKA (reference sequence). CDR3 amino acids: CSAQDQETQYF. Here the CDR3 DNA reads TGCAGTGCCCAAGACCAAGAGACCCAGTACTTC.

This clone was counted ten times or more. The junction differs from germline at one of its ends, possibly a read error. The rearrangement joins TRBV2 to TRBJ1-5; 7 positions agree with TRBD1. The V gene's germline CDR1 is SNHLY and CDR2 FYNNEI. There are 13 residues in the CDR3. The CDR3 region has the DNA TGTGCCAGCAGTCGGGACAGTTCGGGGGCGGTTGGTTTT. Translation: CASSRDSSGAVGF.

This chain joins TRBV7-6 and TRBJ2-6; no definite D call. The CDR3 contains 14 residues. Looked up from germline, CDR1 is SGHVS and CDR2 is FNYEAQ. Trimming pared 5 bases from V and 2 bases from J, leaving 7 bases between. The DNA for the CDR3 is TGTGCCAGCAGCCCTGCGGCTGGGGCCAACGTCCTGACTTTC. Protein sequence: CASSPAAGANVLTF.

This sequence joins TRBV7-9 and TRBJ1-4; 11 bases line up with TRBD1. Germline assignment: CDR1 SEHNR and CDR2 FQNEAQ (reference sequence). The CDR3 is 14 residues long. J gave up 8 bases and V 4 bases, and 3 bases lay outside the gene matches. CDR3 sequence reads: CASSWTGGLEKLFF. The CDR3 DNA is TGTGCCAGCAGCTGGACAGGGGGCCTAGAAAAACTGTTTTTT.

The CDR3 bases are TGTGCCATCAGTGAGGCAGCGGGGGGGCCGGGGAATGAGCAGTTCTTC. Translating gives CAISEAAGGPGNEQFF. This chain links TRBV10-3 with TRBJ2-1, with 10 bases lining up with TRBD2. The ends lost 2 bases at V and 7 bases at J; junction bases unmatched: 8. Germline values: CDR1 ENHRY, CDR2 SYGVKD. The CDR3 has 16 residues.

The genes are TRBV7-2 and TRBJ2-2; D unresolved. V dropped 1 base and J dropped 6 bases, with 12 bases sitting between them. Germline V gene data show CDR1 as SGHTA and CDR2 as FQGNSA. The CDR3 length is 15 residues. CDR3 bases: TGTGCCAGCAGCTTAGATCCCCTGGGTTCCGGGGAGCTGTTTTTT. It specifies CASSLDPLGSGELFF.

This chain joins TRBV5-6 and TRBJ2-3, with a tentative D call TRBD2 (5 bases). Germline CDR1 reads SGHDT; CDR2 reads YYEEEE. Between the trimmed V and J ends, which lost 2 bases and 0 bases, there was a span of 13 bases. The CDR3 has 16 residues. CDR3 in DNA: TGTGCCAGCAGCTTCGTGGCGGGCCCTAGCACAGATACGCAGTATTTT. It translates to CASSFVAGPSTDTQYF.

This rearrangement joins TRBV11-2 to TRBJ1-2; 8 bases agree with TRBD1. Trimming removed 3 bases from V and 6 bases from J; junction bases left unmatched: 6. The CDR3 spans 14 residues. The germline V gene has CDR1 SGHAT and CDR2 FQNNGV. DNA for the CDR3: TGTGCCAGCAGCTTCACAGGGGGGAGACATGGCTACACCTTC. Its protein is CASSFTGGRHGYTF.

The V call is TRBV19, the J call TRBJ1-6; D call uncertain. Trimming stripped 3 bases from V and 10 bases from J, with 16 bases between. The CDR3 spans 15 residues. CDR1 LNHDA and CDR2 SQIVND come from the germline V gene (reference sequence). CDR3 protein: CASSILESNRSPLHF. CDR3 coding DNA: TGTGCCAGTAGTATCCTTGAGTCTAATCGGTCACCCCTCCACTTT.